Listed here is a single T cell receptor beta chain. Authors' processing steps: Quantification of nucleated cells was approximated via reference gene primer amplification. This table comes from immunoSEQ multiplex PCR, and its TCRdb copy is limited to in-frame clones, with some not included. V and J calls and clone size are those listed in that table; D and trimming were worked out from the DNA. This sample carries around 110,000 clones, 60% to 85% of them seen once, and the ten largest clones take 4.3%. The data were taken from a study of blood T cell repertoires in COVID-19. Study details: Some COVID-19 samples were acute and others convalescent; all came from the United States, Italy and Spain. From T cells, B-cell-depleted T cells, or PBMCs came the material, which was cDNA or gDNA.

The CDR3 covers 13 residues. Germline values: CDR1 LNHDA, CDR2 SQIVND (reference sequence). The V end was cut by 7 bases, the J end by 4 bases, with 13 bases between. This sequence originates from a man aged 65-85 years with acute or convalescent COVID-19. The J gene is TRBJ2-5, the V gene TRBV19; the D gene is possibly TRBD2 (6 bases). Sequencing was performed on peripheral blood. CDR3 region: CASTSGDVETQYF. The CDR3 DNA sequence: TGTGCCAGTACATCGGGGGACGTAGAGACCCAGTACTTC.